Listed below are T cell receptor beta chains from one sample, sequenced in a study of T cell responses to AZD1222 COVID-19 vaccine. The data were produced by immunoSEQ multiplex PCR, yet TCRdb's version contains in-frame clones alone and is incomplete. The sample has around 180,000 clones, roughly nine tenths seen once; the top ten hold 6.9%. Sample: peripheral blood, taken on day 0 of AZD1222 vaccination. These receptors were collected from an adult in good health. The CDR3 runs from the conserved cysteine through the conserved F or W. The order of the fields is clone size, V gene, J gene, D gene, CDR3 protein, CDR3 DNA. The D gene is left open where the match is weak. Not every row has a clone size; where given, it reads once, few, many or a size class.

clone_size: NA
v_call: TRBV7-9
j_call: TRBJ1-6
d_call: NA
cdr3_aa: CASSLYDNSPLHF
cdr3_nt: TGTGCCAGCAGCTTATACGATAATTCACCCCTCCACTTT

clone_size: NA
v_call: TRBV4-1
j_call: TRBJ1-1
d_call: NA
cdr3_aa: CASSHRSTEAFF
cdr3_nt: TGCGCCAGCAGCCATCGGAGCACTGAAGCTTTCTTT

clone_size: NA
v_call: TRBV10-1
j_call: TRBJ1-1
d_call: NA
cdr3_aa: CASSEDKNTEAFF
cdr3_nt: TGCGCCAGCAGTGAGGATAAGAACACTGAAGCTTTCTTT

clone_size: once
v_call: TRBV6-1
j_call: TRBJ1-2
d_call: NA
cdr3_aa: CASSESGSYGYTF
cdr3_nt: TGTGCCAGCAGTGAATCGGGGTCTTATGGCTACACCTTC

clone_size: once
v_call: TRBV6-5
j_call: TRBJ1-1
d_call: TRBD1
cdr3_aa: CASSRQGKNTEAFF
cdr3_nt: TGTGCCAGCAGCCGACAGGGGAAGAACACTGAAGCTTTCTTT

clone_size: NA
v_call: TRBV5-1
j_call: TRBJ2-1
d_call: TRBD2
cdr3_aa: CASRLSGGSYNEQFF
cdr3_nt: TGCGCCAGCCGTCTGAGCGGGGGGTCCTACAATGAGCAGTTCTTC

clone_size: NA
v_call: TRBV12-5
j_call: TRBJ1-3
d_call: NA
cdr3_aa: CASGLDTVIGGSGNTIYF
cdr3_nt: TGTGCTAGTGGTTTGGACACAGTTATTGGGGGAAGTGGAAACACCATATATTTT

clone_size: once
v_call: TRBV6-5
j_call: TRBJ1-2
d_call: NA
cdr3_aa: CASSYRQLYGYTF
cdr3_nt: TGTGCCAGCAGTTACCGGCAGCTCTATGGCTACACCTTC

clone_size: NA
v_call: TRBV3-1/TRBV3-2
j_call: TRBJ2-1
d_call: TRBD1
cdr3_aa: CASSRRRTRGQNEQFF
cdr3_nt: TGTGCCAGCAGCCGAAGGAGAACTAGGGGACAGAATGAGCAGTTCTTC

clone_size: NA
v_call: TRBV29-1
j_call: TRBJ1-2
d_call: TRBD1
cdr3_aa: CSVRVPDRGYGYTF
cdr3_nt: TGCAGCGTAAGAGTTCCGGACAGGGGTTATGGCTACACCTTC

clone_size: NA
v_call: TRBV30
j_call: TRBJ1-4
d_call: NA
cdr3_aa: CAWSVSSWANEKLFF
cdr3_nt: TGTGCCTGGAGTGTATCCTCGTGGGCTAATGAAAAACTGTTTTTT

clone_size: NA
v_call: TRBV27
j_call: TRBJ2-1
d_call: TRBD1
cdr3_aa: CASSLRGGWGQGNEQFF
cdr3_nt: TGTGCCAGCAGCCTCAGAGGAGGCTGGGGACAGGGTAATGAGCAGTTCTTC

clone_size: few
v_call: TRBV7-3
j_call: TRBJ1-1
d_call: TRBD1
cdr3_aa: CASSSGQGNTEAFF
cdr3_nt: TGTGCCAGCAGCTCCGGACAGGGGAACACTGAAGCTTTCTTT

clone_size: NA
v_call: TRBV5-1
j_call: TRBJ2-2
d_call: NA
cdr3_aa: CASSRTVQNTGELFF
cdr3_nt: TGCGCCAGCAGCCGGACGGTCCAGAACACCGGGGAGCTGTTTTTT

clone_size: NA
v_call: TRBV30
j_call: TRBJ2-5
d_call: NA
cdr3_aa: CAWSLGQETQYF
cdr3_nt: TGTGCCTGGAGTTTGGGGCAAGAGACCCAGTACTTC

clone_size: NA
v_call: TRBV7-2
j_call: TRBJ2-2
d_call: NA
cdr3_aa: CASSLVVSLGTGELFF
cdr3_nt: TGTGCCAGCAGCTTAGTGGTTAGCTTGGGCACCGGGGAGCTGTTTTTT